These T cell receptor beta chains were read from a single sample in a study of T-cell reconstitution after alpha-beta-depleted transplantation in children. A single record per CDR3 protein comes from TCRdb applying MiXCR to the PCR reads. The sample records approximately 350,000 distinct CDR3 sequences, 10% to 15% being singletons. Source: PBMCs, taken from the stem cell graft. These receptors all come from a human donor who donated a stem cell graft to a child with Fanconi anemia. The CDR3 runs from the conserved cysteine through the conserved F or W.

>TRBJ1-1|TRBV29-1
CSVADSGAFF
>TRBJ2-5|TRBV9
CASSPYSGQGGETQYF
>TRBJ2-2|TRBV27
CASKGSGELFF
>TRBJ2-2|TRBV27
CASSLTGDRGPGELFF
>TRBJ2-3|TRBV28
CAAGATDTQYF
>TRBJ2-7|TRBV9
CASSRGASGVSYEQYF
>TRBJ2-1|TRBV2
CASSEDWRGAHNEQFF
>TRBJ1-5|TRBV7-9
CASSLTVGEPQHF
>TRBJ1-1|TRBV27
CASSLMGRGTEAFF
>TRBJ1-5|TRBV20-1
CSAWRDRPGAVEPQHF
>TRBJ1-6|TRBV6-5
CASSYSGQGDSPLHF
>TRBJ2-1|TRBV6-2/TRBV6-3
CASSYDGRSSYNEQFF
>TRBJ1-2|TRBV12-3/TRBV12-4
CASSLNGRGYGYTF
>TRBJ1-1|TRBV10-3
CAISEGQQAFF
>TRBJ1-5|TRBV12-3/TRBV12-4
CASSLWGTNQPQHF
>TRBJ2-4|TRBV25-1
CASTGTGSNIQYF
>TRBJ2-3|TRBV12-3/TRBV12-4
CASSWVDRVHTQYF
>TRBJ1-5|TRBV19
CASRDMNQPQHF
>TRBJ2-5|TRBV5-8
CASSFRGQETQYF
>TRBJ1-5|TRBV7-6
CASSSGQGGQPQHF
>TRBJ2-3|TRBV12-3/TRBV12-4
CASSLRRGLTDTQYF
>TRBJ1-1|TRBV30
CAWRGNRVGTEAFF
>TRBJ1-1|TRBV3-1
CASSQSPRGNTEAFF
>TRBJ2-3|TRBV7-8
CASSLALRSDTQYF
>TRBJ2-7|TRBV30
CAYKGDRNYYEQYF
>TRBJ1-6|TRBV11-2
CASSLLLQGSPLHF
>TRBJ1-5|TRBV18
CASSTDGIYNQPQHF
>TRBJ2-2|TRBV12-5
CASGTGRNGELFF
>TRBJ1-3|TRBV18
CASSPNPPGSGNTIYF
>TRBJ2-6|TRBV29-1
CSASLAGANVLTF
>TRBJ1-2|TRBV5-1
CASSNRGEGYTF
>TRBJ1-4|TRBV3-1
CASSRTRATNEKLFF
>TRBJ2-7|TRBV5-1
CASSLDGIGYEQYF
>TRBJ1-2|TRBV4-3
CASSQDWAGYGYTF
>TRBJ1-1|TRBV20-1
CSARQGSGATEAFF
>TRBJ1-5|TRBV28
CASSIGQGNQPQHF
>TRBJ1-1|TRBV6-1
CASSEPGQLQRGAFF
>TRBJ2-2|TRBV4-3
CASSPGGTLNTGELFF
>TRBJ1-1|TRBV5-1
CASSFQGRDSEAFF
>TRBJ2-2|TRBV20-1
CSAYLTPGQGRGGELFF
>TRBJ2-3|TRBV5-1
CASSLGQTDDTQYF
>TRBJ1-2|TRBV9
CASSVATTGDYGYTF
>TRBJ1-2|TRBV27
CASSPWTGDSNYGYTF
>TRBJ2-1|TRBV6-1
CASRDSGVYNEQFF
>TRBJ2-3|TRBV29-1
CSVESSVRGTDTQYF
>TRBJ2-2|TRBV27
CASSWDLNTGELFF
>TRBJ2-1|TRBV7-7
CASSPGQGRGNEQFF
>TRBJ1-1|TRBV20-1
CSARAGLYTEAFF
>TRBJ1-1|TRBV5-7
CASSFQTWGNTEAFF
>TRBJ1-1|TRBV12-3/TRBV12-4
CASSLEEGAEAFF
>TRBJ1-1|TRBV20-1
CSAGRTDPRAFF
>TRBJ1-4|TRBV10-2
CASRAGTGEKLFF
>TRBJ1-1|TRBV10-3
CASGHPGTEAFF
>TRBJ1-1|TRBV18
CASSPPARNTEAFF
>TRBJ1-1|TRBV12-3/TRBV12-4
CASTDTRWEGNTEAFF
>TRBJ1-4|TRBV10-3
CAISESSTNEKLFF
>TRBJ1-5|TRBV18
CASSLSMDQPQHF
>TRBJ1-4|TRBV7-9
CASSLDEKLFF
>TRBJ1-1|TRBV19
CASRTGGDGTEAFF
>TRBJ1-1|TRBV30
CAWSPRRPNTEAFF